This TCR beta chain was sequenced in a study of T cells expressing NK-cell markers (dated by TCRdb to the early 2020s). At the level of the whole study: Three sorted T-cell subsets (CD3+CD56+NKG2C+, CD3+CD56+NKG2C- and CD3+CD56-NKG2C+) from fewer than 10 donors had their TCR beta-chain repertoires profiled. Among the eight sequenced donors, seven were HCMV-seropositive and one was HCMV-seronegative. Libraries were sequenced as 2 x 150 bp reads on Illumina HiSeq 2000/2500, MiSeq or NextSeq. The study sequenced eight donors, all healthy volunteers chosen at random: three men and five women. Results the study describes overall, beyond this receptor: In several donors, the dominant CD3+CD56+NKG2C+ clonotypes were found to rank among the top 10 CD8+ clonotypes and to make up about 1.0-7.0% of CD8+ T cells. Those dominant clonotypes were again the most abundant among CD3+CD56-NKG2C+ cells in a few donors, at about 28.3-65%. Whether the expanded NKG2C-expressing T cell clones were specific for HCMV antigens was left unclear.

Spanning cysteine to phenylalanine, the CDR3 consists of 11 amino acids. This entry has no DNA. The germline V gene specifies KGHSH as CDR1 and LQKENI as CDR2. Notes on this clonotype: The clone's antigen remains unknown.

The sequencer listed for this sample is Illumina HiSeq 2000. 5'RACE template switching, by which a universal primer site and unique molecular identifiers were added, was used to make TCR beta cDNA libraries. Priming for cDNA synthesis came from the TCR beta constant segment, and two successive PCR amplification steps followed. Under the source paper's analysis protocol: MIGEC handled demultiplexing of the reads and grouping by UMI, while MiTCR was used to assemble and quantify clonotypes. To exclude erroneous sequences, only TCR cDNA sequences supported by at least two reads were retained. The tcR package was used for downstream repertoire analysis, and clonotypes were matched across fractions by CDR3 nucleotide sequence plus V segment. VDJmatch was used to annotate antigen specificity against VDJdb, with one amino acid substitution in CDR3 allowed. TCRdb reprocessed the reads, and each CDR3 protein sequence is entered once, without DNA. Clone size and V and J calls follow TCRdb, not the original study. The sample's table lists a count of over 200,000 distinct CDR3 sequences. The top ten clones comprise 0.39% of the sample.

HCMV serostatus was determined by detecting HCMV-specific IgG in serum with a commercial ELISA kit. Ficoll density gradient centrifugation was used to isolate peripheral blood mononuclear cells from blood. The sample consisted of blood T cells: a sorted CD56 or NKG2C T cell subset, CD4+ or CD8+ T cells, or bulk PBMC T cells (not recorded which). The sequence joins TRBV18 to TRBJ1-1; TCRdb outputs TRBD1, but without DNA this stays unchecked. This clonotype was sampled from a man between 18 and 29 years old in good health. Donor details come from another sample of the same person, matched by shared clones. The CDR3 sequence is CASSPTGEAFF.